Listed below are T cell receptor beta chains from one sample, sequenced in a study of blood T cell repertoires in COVID-19. Sequenced by immunoSEQ multiplex PCR; TCRdb stores in-frame clones only, minus some. The profile shows about 230,000 clones, 84% of them singletons. Sequenced material: peripheral blood. All receptors come from a man aged 35 to 55 who had recovered from COVID-19. CDR3s include the opening cysteine and the closing phenylalanine or tryptophan.

v_call: TRBV24-1
j_call: TRBJ2-1
cdr3_aa: CATSRTGAHGEQFF

v_call: TRBV20-1
j_call: TRBJ1-2
cdr3_aa: CSASRRDGGAGGYTF

v_call: TRBV25-1
j_call: TRBJ2-3
cdr3_aa: CASSGQVSTDTQYF

v_call: TRBV2
j_call: TRBJ2-7
cdr3_aa: CASLGGDEQYF

v_call: TRBV2
j_call: TRBJ2-1
cdr3_aa: CASSDVADSYNEQFF

v_call: TRBV5-6
j_call: TRBJ2-3
cdr3_aa: CASSLFASGIDTQYF

v_call: TRBV3-1/TRBV3-2
j_call: TRBJ2-1
cdr3_aa: CASSQYSVYEQFF

v_call: TRBV18
j_call: TRBJ1-2
cdr3_aa: CASSPLGQGGYGYTF

v_call: TRBV5-6
j_call: TRBJ2-5
cdr3_aa: CASSPGVQETQYF

v_call: TRBV6-6
j_call: TRBJ1-2
cdr3_aa: CASIPDRDQGGYTF

v_call: TRBV10-3
j_call: TRBJ1-1
cdr3_aa: CAISPSQQIHTEAFF

v_call: TRBV7-9
j_call: TRBJ2-2
cdr3_aa: CASSPTGANTGELFF

v_call: TRBV6-2/TRBV6-3
j_call: TRBJ1-6
cdr3_aa: CASSYGGANSPLHF

v_call: TRBV9
j_call: TRBJ2-1
cdr3_aa: CASSVVGGASEQFF

v_call: TRBV6-2/TRBV6-3
j_call: TRBJ2-7
cdr3_aa: CASSRGQGGIDEQYF

v_call: TRBV6-2/TRBV6-3
j_call: TRBJ2-7
cdr3_aa: CASSYVASGGNYEQYF

v_call: TRBV9
j_call: TRBJ1-2
cdr3_aa: CASSTTGAQYGYTF

v_call: TRBV11-2
j_call: TRBJ1-5
cdr3_aa: CASSLDAGGQPQHF

v_call: TRBV6-6
j_call: TRBJ1-5
cdr3_aa: CASTSRHPGFNQPQHF

v_call: TRBV19
j_call: TRBJ1-2
cdr3_aa: CASSSRDRYYGYTF

v_call: TRBV2
j_call: TRBJ1-1
cdr3_aa: CASGRLGQDTEAFF

v_call: TRBV29-1
j_call: TRBJ2-3
cdr3_aa: CSVSQGADTQYF

v_call: TRBV6-1
j_call: TRBJ2-1
cdr3_aa: CASSEVAGQGDNEQFF

v_call: TRBV24-1
j_call: TRBJ1-2
cdr3_aa: CATSDGDRGHGYTF

v_call: TRBV9
j_call: TRBJ2-7
cdr3_aa: CASSVGQGGGYEQYF

v_call: TRBV19
j_call: TRBJ1-4
cdr3_aa: CASSSRTGKLFF

v_call: TRBV27
j_call: TRBJ1-1
cdr3_aa: CASSSITGTRNTEAFF

v_call: TRBV30
j_call: TRBJ2-5
cdr3_aa: CAWSPSRFVETQYF

v_call: TRBV6-6
j_call: TRBJ2-2
cdr3_aa: CASRLLAHGELFF

v_call: TRBV2
j_call: TRBJ1-5
cdr3_aa: CASSGTLSNQPQHF

v_call: TRBV6-1
j_call: TRBJ1-2
cdr3_aa: CASSETGANYGYTF

v_call: TRBV4-3
j_call: TRBJ2-5
cdr3_aa: CASSQDAVSGQETQYF

v_call: TRBV7-6
j_call: TRBJ1-5
cdr3_aa: CASSRGANQPQHF

v_call: TRBV11-3
j_call: TRBJ2-3
cdr3_aa: CASSYRKTGTSTDTQYF

v_call: TRBV6-2/TRBV6-3
j_call: TRBJ2-2
cdr3_aa: CASSVTTGELFF

v_call: TRBV18
j_call: TRBJ2-1
cdr3_aa: CASSPPGGLHNNEQFF

v_call: TRBV10-1
j_call: TRBJ2-1
cdr3_aa: CASSESLGGEQFF

v_call: TRBV19
j_call: TRBJ1-1
cdr3_aa: CASMDWDTEAFF

v_call: TRBV5-4
j_call: TRBJ1-2
cdr3_aa: CASSAGGNGYGYTF

v_call: TRBV30
j_call: TRBJ1-3
cdr3_aa: CARSGPSGNTIYF

v_call: TRBV9
j_call: TRBJ2-3
cdr3_aa: CASSVRGTSGPSSTDTQYF